Reported below is one T cell receptor beta chain. CDR3 length: 13 amino acids. The germline V gene encodes CDR1 SGHTA and CDR2 FQGNSA. Trimming pared 5 bases from V and 7 bases from J, leaving 12 bases between. The data belong to a study of blood T cell repertoires in COVID-19. Across the study: PBMCs, B-cell-depleted T cells, or T cells provided the cDNA or gDNA that made up the material.

Enrolled through a virtual design, the participants were between roughly 18 and 90 years of age and came from roughly 22 US areas. Participant reports of clinical history set cohort assignment. What the recovered Cohort 3 donors had was two negative PCRs, clearance, or symptom resolution. The data were produced by immunoSEQ multiplex PCR, yet TCRdb's version contains in-frame clones alone and is incomplete. The repertoire holds roughly 170,000 clones, with about 84% as singletons. Sequences were obtained from PBMCs or T cells enriched from blood (not recorded which). The receptor's source is a man aged 45-65 years who had recovered from COVID-19. This chain links TRBV7-2 with TRBJ1-5; a possible D gene is TRBD1 (5 bases). Here the CDR3 DNA reads TGTGCCAGCAGCCTCGGGGGAAGGCAGCCCCAGCATTTT. Protein: CASSLGGRQPQHF.